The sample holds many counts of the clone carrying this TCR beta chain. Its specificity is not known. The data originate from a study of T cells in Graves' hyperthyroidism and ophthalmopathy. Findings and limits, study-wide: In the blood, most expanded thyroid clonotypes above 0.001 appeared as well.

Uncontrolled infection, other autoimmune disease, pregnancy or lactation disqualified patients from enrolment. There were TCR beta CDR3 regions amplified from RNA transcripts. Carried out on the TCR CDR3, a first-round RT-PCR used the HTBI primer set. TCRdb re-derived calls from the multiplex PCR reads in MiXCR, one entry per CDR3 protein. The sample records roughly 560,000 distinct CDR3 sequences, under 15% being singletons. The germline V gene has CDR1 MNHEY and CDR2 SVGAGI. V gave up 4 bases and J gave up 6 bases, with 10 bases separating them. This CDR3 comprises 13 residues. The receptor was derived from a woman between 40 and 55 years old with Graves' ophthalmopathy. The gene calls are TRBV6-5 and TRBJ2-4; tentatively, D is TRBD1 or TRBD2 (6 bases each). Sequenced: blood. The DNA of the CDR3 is TGTGCCAGCAGTTTGGGGGGCATAAACATTCAGTACTTC. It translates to CASSLGGINIQYF.